The rows below give T cell receptor beta chains drawn from one sample of a study of cytomegalovirus exposure and HLA in healthy donors. Profiled with immunoSEQ multiplex PCR; TCRdb holds only in-frame clones, not every one. The data show around 63,000 clones, over 75% seen once. The sample was PBMCs. These receptors came from a man aged 35-49 years in good health and CMV-seronegative. Both conserved end residues are part of each CDR3. Each record gives: J gene, clone size, D gene, V gene, CDR3 protein, CDR3 DNA. The D gene is left open where the match is weak. Size values are once, few and many counts, or a class for expanded clones, and some rows have none.

TRBJ2-1 - - TRBV5-4 CASSLAPRAYNEQFF TGTGCCAGCAGCTTGGCCCCGAGGGCCTACAATGAGCAGTTCTTC
TRBJ2-2 - - TRBV6-5 CASSYSIDTGELFF TGTGCCAGCAGTTATTCTATTGACACCGGGGAGCTGTTTTTT
TRBJ2-7 - - TRBV7-8 CASSPTVRVSYEQYF TGTGCCAGCAGCCCCACCGTCCGGGTTTCCTACGAGCAGTACTTC
TRBJ2-7 - TRBD1 TRBV6-5 CASSYRTGSYEQYF TGTGCCAGCAGTTACCGGACAGGGTCCTACGAGCAGTACTTC
TRBJ2-2 few - TRBV5-1 CASNRGNTGELFF TGCGCCAGCAATCGGGGGAACACCGGGGAGCTGTTTTTT
TRBJ1-1 - - TRBV19 CASRMSAMNTEAFF TGTGCCAGTAGAATGAGTGCGATGAACACTGAAGCTTTCTTT
TRBJ2-2 few - TRBV5-1 CASSFEECCFF TGCGCCAGCAGCTTTGAGGAGTGCTGTTTTTTT
TRBJ2-1 - TRBD1 TRBV27 CASRAPGQGIFNEQFF TGTGCCAGCAGGGCCCCGGGACAGGGGATCTTCAATGAGCAGTTCTTC
TRBJ1-2 - TRBD1 TRBV5-8 CASSIQGGSANYGYTF TGTGCCAGCAGCATCCAGGGGGGATCAGCTAACTATGGCTACACCTTC
TRBJ2-7 - TRBD1 TRBV14 CASSRQGEQYF TGTGCCAGCAGCCGACAGGGCGAGCAGTACTTC
TRBJ2-1 - TRBD2 TRBV11-2 CASSSLPGTSNSYNEQFF TGTGCCAGCAGCTCCCTCCCCGGGACTAGTAATTCCTACAATGAGCAGTTCTTC
TRBJ2-1 - TRBD2 TRBV7-9 CASSSSTNKGSGGGEQFF TGTGCCAGCAGCTCTAGCACAAACAAAGGGTCCGGGGGGGGTGAGCAGTTCTTC
TRBJ2-1 - - TRBV29-1 CSVEKWANEQFF TGCAGCGTTGAGAAGTGGGCCAATGAGCAGTTCTTC
TRBJ1-5 once - TRBV11-2 CASSLAGFSNQPQHF TGTGCCAGCAGCTTAGCGGGGTTTAGCAATCAGCCCCAGCATTTT
TRBJ2-1 - - TRBV2 CARAQGLNEQFF TGTGCCAGAGCTCAGGGGCTAAATGAGCAGTTCTTC
TRBJ2-2 - - TRBV5-5 CASSLLSRQVNVGELFF TGTGCCAGCAGCTTGTTGTCTCGGCAGGTTAACGTAGGGGAGCTGTTTTTT
TRBJ1-2 - - TRBV6-5 CASSSPKQGSYGYTF TGTGCCAGCAGTTCGCCTAAACAGGGAAGTTATGGCTACACCTTC
TRBJ2-1 - - TRBV10-1 CASGGQPEWNEQFF TGCGCCAGCGGTGGACAACCTGAGTGGAATGAGCAGTTCTTC
TRBJ1-5 - - TRBV19 CASTPSRQTYSNQPQHF TGTGCCAGTACCCCATCCCGACAGACGTATAGCAATCAGCCCCAGCATTTT
TRBJ1-5 - - TRBV28 CASSPRQVPNQPQHF TGTGCCAGCAGTCCCCGACAGGTTCCAAATCAGCCCCAGCATTTT
TRBJ2-1 few TRBD2 TRBV4-1 CASSQGSGRARGNEQFF TGCGCCAGCAGCCAAGGGAGCGGGAGGGCTCGGGGCAATGAGCAGTTCTTC
TRBJ2-7 - - TRBV9 CASSVDAGSEYEQYF TGTGCCAGCAGCGTAGATGCGGGGTCGGAATACGAGCAGTACTTC
TRBJ1-1 - - TRBV7-9 CASSLQENTEAFF TGTGCCAGCAGTCTGCAGGAGAACACTGAAGCTTTCTTT
TRBJ2-7 - - TRBV6-1 CASAPDPGVSYEQYF TGTGCCAGCGCCCCTGACCCAGGGGTTTCCTACGAGCAGTACTTC
TRBJ1-5 few - TRBV5-4 CASSLAEGRRPQHF TGTGCCAGCAGCTTGGCGGAGGGCAGGAGGCCCCAGCATTTT
TRBJ2-5 - - TRBV5-1 CASSFGAGNQETQYF TGCGCCAGCAGCTTCGGGGCGGGGAACCAAGAGACCCAGTACTTC
TRBJ2-1 - - TRBV2 CASSRLIGSYNEQFF TGTGCCAGCAGCCGTCTAATCGGGAGCTACAATGAGCAGTTCTTC
TRBJ2-3 - TRBD2 TRBV13 CASSWGLAGGGDTQYF TGTGCCAGCAGCTGGGGACTAGCGGGGGGTGGAGATACGCAGTATTTT
TRBJ2-2 once TRBD2 TRBV19 CASSITSGRPANTGELFF TGTGCCAGTAGTATTACTAGCGGGAGGCCAGCGAACACCGGGGAGCTGTTTTTT
TRBJ2-3 few - TRBV6-5 CASSYSLLYGDTQYF TGTGCCAGCAGTTACTCGTTACTTTACGGGGATACGCAGTATTTT
TRBJ2-3 - TRBD2 TRBV7-3 CASGLAGGTDTQYF TGTGCCAGCGGGCTAGCGGGGGGCACAGATACGCAGTATTTT